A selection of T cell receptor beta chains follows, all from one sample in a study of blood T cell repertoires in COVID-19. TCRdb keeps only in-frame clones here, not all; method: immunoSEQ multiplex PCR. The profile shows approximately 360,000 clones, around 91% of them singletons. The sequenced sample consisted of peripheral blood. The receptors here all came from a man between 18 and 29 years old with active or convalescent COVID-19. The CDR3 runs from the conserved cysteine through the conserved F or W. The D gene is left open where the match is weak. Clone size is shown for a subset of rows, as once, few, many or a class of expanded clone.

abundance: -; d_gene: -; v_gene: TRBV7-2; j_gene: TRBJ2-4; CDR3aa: CASSSTGQGIQYF; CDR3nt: TGTGCCAGCAGCTCGACAGGTCAAGGCATTCAGTACTTC
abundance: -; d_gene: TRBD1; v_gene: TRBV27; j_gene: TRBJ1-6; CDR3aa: CASSAGQGFNSPLHF; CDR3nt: TGTGCCAGCAGTGCCGGACAGGGGTTTAATTCACCCCTCCACTTT
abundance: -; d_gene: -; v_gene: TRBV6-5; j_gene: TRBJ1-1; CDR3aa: CASSYSRGGEAFF; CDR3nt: TGTGCCAGCAGTTACTCCAGGGGTGGGGAAGCTTTCTTT
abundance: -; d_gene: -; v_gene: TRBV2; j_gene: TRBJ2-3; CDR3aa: CASSGFGRGSTDTQYF; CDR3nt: TGTGCCAGCAGTGGGTTCGGAAGGGGCTCCACAGATACGCAGTATTTT
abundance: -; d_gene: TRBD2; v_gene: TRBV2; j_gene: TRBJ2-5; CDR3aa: CASNHGGSETQYF; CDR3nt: TGTGCCAGCAACCACGGGGGGTCAGAGACCCAGTACTTC
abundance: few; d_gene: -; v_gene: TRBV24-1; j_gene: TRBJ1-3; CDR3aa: CATSATGAGNTIYF; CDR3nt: TGTGCCACCAGTGCAACAGGCGCTGGAAACACCATATATTTT
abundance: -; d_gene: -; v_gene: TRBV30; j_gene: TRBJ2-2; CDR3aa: CAWRRHLTGELFF; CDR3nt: TGTGCCTGGAGACGACATCTGACCGGGGAGCTGTTTTTT
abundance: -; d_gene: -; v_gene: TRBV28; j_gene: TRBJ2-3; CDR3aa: CASSSSSAITDTQYF; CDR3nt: TGTGCCAGCAGTTCCTCTAGCGCCATAACAGATACGCAGTATTTT
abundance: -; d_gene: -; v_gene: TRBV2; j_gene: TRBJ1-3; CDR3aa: CASSEGTTGNTIYF; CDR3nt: TGTGCCAGCAGTGAAGGAACAACTGGAAACACCATATATTTT
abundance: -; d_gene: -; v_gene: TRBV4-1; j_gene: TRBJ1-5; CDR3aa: CASSQERKAQPQHF; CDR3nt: TGCGCCAGCAGCCAAGAACGCAAAGCCCAGCCCCAGCATTTT
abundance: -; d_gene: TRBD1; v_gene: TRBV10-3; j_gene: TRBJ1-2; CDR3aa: CAISPGTANYGYTF; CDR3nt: TGTGCCATCAGTCCCGGGACAGCTAACTATGGCTACACCTTC
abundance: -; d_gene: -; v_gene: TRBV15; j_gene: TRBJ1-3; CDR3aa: CATSRDPGWGAGNTIYF; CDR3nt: TGTGCCACCAGCAGAGACCCGGGTTGGGGGGCTGGAAACACCATATATTTT
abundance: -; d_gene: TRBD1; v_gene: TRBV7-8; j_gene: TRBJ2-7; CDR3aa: CASRMDRGYEQYF; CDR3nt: TGTGCCAGCAGGATGGACAGGGGATACGAGCAGTACTTC
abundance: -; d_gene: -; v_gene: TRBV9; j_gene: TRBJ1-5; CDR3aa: CASSVSTDNQPQHF; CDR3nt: TGTGCCAGCAGCGTTTCTACAGACAATCAGCCCCAGCATTTT
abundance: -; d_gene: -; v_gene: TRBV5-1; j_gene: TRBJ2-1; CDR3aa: CASSLEGAGSSYNGQFF; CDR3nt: TGCGCCAGCAGCTTGGAAGGGGCGGGGAGCTCCTACAATGGGCAGTTCTTC
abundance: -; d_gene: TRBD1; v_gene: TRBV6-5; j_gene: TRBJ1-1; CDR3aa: CASSRDRGVNTEAFF; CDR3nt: TGTGCCAGCAGTCGTGACAGGGGGGTTAACACTGAAGCTTTCTTT
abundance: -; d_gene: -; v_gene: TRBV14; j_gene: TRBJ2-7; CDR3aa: CASSQENFEQYF; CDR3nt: TGTGCCAGCAGCCAGGAGAACTTCGAGCAGTACTTC
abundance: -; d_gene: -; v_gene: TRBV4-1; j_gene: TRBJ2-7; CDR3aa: CASSHDSSWVEQYF; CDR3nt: TGCGCCAGCAGCCACGACAGCTCCTGGGTGGAGCAGTACTTC
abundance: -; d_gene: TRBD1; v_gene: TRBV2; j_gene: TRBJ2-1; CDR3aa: CASSEEDRGPYEQFF; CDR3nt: TGTGCCAGCAGTGAAGAAGACAGGGGGCCATATGAGCAGTTCTTC
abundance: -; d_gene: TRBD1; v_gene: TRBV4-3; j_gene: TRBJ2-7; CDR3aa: CASSQEMGQSSYEQYF; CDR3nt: TGCGCCAGCAGCCAAGAAATGGGACAGAGCTCCTACGAGCAGTACTTC
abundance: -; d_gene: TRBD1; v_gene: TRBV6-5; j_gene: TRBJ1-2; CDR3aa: CASSYSIPQGAGGYTF; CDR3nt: TGTGCCAGCAGTTACTCAATTCCACAGGGGGCGGGTGGCTACACCTTC
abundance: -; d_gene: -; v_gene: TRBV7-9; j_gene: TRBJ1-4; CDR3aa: CASPSSGARNEKLFF; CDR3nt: TGTGCCAGCCCCTCCTCAGGGGCGAGGAATGAAAAACTGTTTTTT
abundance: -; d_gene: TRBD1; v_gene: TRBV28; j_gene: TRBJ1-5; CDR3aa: CASRVQGTVHQPQHF; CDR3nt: TGTGCCAGCAGGGTCCAGGGGACAGTCCATCAGCCCCAGCATTTT
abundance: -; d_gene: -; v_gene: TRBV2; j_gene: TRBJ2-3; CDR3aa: CASKEFPSSDGDTQYF; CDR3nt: TGTGCCAGCAAAGAGTTCCCTTCTAGCGATGGAGATACGCAGTATTTT
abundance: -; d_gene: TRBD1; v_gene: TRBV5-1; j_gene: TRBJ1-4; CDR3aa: CASSSMTGAPNEKLFF; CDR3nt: TGCGCCAGCAGCTCTATGACAGGGGCACCTAATGAAAAACTGTTTTTT
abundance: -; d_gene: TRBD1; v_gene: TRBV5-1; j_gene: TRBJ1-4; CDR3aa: CASSLGGQGSYEKLFF; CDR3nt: TGCGCCAGCAGCTTGGGGGGACAGGGAAGTTATGAAAAACTGTTTTTT
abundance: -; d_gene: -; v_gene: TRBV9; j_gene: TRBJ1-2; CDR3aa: CASTGVLNYGYTF; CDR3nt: TGTGCCAGCACAGGGGTTCTTAACTATGGCTACACCTTC
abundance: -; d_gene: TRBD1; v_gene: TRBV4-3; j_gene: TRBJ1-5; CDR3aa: CASSPTTGQALGAQHF; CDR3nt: TGCGCCAGCAGCCCTACAACTGGACAGGCTTTGGGGGCCCAGCATTTT
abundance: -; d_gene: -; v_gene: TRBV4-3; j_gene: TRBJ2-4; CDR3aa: CASSQDARGIQYF; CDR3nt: TGCGCCAGCAGCCAAGATGCTAGGGGCATTCAGTACTTC
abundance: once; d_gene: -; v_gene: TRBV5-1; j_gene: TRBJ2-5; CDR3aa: CASSPGAGETQYF; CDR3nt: TGCGCCAGCAGCCCTGGGGCGGGGGAGACCCAGTACTTC